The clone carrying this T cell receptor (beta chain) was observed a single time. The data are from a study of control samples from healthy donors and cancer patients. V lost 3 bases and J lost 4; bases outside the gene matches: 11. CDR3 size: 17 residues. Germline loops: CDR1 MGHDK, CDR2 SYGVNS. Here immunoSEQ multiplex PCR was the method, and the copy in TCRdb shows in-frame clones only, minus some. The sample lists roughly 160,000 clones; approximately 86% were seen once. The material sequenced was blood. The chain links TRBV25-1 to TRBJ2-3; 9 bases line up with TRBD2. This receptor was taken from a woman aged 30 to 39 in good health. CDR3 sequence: CASSDSSGLARADTQYF. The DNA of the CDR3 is TGTGCCAGCAGTGATTCATCGGGACTAGCCCGGGCAGATACGCAGTATTTT. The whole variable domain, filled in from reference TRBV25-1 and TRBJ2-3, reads EADIYQTPRYLVIGTGKKITLECSQTMGHDKMYWYQQDPGMELHLIHYSYGVNSTEKGDLSSESTVSRIRTEHFPLTLESARPSHTSQYLCASSDSSGLARADTQYFGPGTRLTVL.